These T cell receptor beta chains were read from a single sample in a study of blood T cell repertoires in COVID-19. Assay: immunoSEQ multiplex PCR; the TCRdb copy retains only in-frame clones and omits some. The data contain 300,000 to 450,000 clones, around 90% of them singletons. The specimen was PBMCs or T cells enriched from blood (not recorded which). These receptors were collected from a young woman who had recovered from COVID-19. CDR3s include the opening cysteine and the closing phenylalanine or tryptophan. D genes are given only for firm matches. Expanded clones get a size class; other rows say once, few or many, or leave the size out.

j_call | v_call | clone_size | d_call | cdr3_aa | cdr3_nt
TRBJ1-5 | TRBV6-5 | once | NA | CASSFLGGQPQHF | TGTGCCAGCAGTTTCTTAGGGGGTCAGCCCCAGCATTTT
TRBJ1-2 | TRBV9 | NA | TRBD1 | CASSLRDRGTGGYTF | TGTGCCAGCAGCCTCCGGGACAGGGGTACGGGTGGCTACACCTTC
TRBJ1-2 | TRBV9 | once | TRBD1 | CASSVVGQYGYTF | TGTGCCAGCAGCGTAGTGGGACAGTATGGCTACACCTTC
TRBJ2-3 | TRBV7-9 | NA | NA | CARPPVEHRCTQYF | TGTGCCAGACCCCCTGTAGAGCACCGATGTACGCAGTATTTT
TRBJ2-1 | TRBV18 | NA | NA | CASSPQTGGSYNEQFF | TGTGCCAGCTCCCCCCAGACAGGCGGGTCCTACAATGAGCAGTTCTTC
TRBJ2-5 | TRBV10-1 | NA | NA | CASSVTGVRQETQYF | TGCGCCAGCAGTGTAACCGGGGTTAGGCAAGAGACCCAGTACTTC
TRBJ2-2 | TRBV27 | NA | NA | CASSSSGELFF | TGTGCCAGCAGTTCCTCCGGGGAGCTGTTTTTT
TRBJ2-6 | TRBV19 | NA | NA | CASSTFSAGASGANVLTF | TGTGCCAGTAGTACCTTCTCTGCGGGGGCATCTGGGGCCAACGTCCTGACTTTC
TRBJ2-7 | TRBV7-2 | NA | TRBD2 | CASSLLAGGFDEQYF | TGTGCCAGCAGCTTACTAGCGGGGGGTTTCGACGAGCAGTACTTC
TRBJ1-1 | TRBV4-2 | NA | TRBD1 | CASSPGTGGEAEAFF | TGTGCCAGCAGCCCCGGGACAGGTGGAGAGGCTGAAGCTTTCTTT
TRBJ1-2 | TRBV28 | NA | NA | CASSTYREGYTF | TGTGCCAGCAGCACCTACAGGGAGGGCTACACCTTC
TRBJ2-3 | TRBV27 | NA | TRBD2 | CASSAGLATDTQYF | TGTGCCAGCAGTGCGGGACTAGCAACAGATACGCAGTATTTT
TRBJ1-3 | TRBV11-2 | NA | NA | CASSSPFGNTIYF | TGTGCCAGCAGCTCCCCCTTCGGAAACACCATATATTTT
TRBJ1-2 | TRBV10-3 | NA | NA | CAISESSSSYGYTF | TGTGCCATCAGTGAGTCGAGTAGTAGTTATGGCTACACCTTC
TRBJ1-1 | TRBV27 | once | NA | CASRRIPHRGNTEAFF | TGTGCCAGCAGACGGATCCCACACCGGGGGAACACTGAAGCTTTCTTT
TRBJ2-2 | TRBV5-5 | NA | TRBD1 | CASSPTGLGELFF | TGTGCCAGCAGCCCGACAGGGCTCGGGGAGCTGTTTTTT
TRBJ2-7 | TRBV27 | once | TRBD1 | CASRRTRQGFTYEQYF | TGTGCCAGCAGAAGGACCAGACAGGGGTTCACCTACGAGCAGTACTTC
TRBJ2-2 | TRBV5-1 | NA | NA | CASSLGDTGELFF | TGCGCCAGCAGCCTCGGAGACACCGGGGAGCTGTTTTTT
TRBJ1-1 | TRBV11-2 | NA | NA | CASAHGRLWNTEAFF | TGTGCCAGCGCACACGGCAGGCTTTGGAACACTGAAGCTTTCTTT
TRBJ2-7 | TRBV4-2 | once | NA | CASSQDQGGFYEQYF | TGTGCCAGCAGCCAAGACCAGGGGGGTTTTTACGAGCAGTACTTC
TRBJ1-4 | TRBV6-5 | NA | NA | CASTHGAGGVEKLFF | TGTGCCAGCACCCACGGGGCAGGAGGGGTTGAAAAACTGTTTTTT